These 5 T cell receptor beta chains were sequenced from one sample in a study of blood T cell repertoires in COVID-19. Some clones are missing from TCRdb's copy, which holds only in-frame ones; the method was immunoSEQ multiplex PCR. The sample lists some 83,000 clones, approximately 86% occurring once. The sequenced sample consisted of peripheral blood. These receptors were obtained from a man of 80 years or more with active or convalescent COVID-19.

Concerning this clone itself: Other DNA sequences in the sample encode the same CDR3. The rearrangement uses TRBV28 and TRBJ1-5; TRBD1 might be the D (6 bases). The germline V and J ends were trimmed by 6 bases and 6 bases, with 18 bases remaining between them. Germline V gene data show CDR1 as MDHEN and CDR2 as SYDVKM. This CDR3 spans 15 amino acids. The CDR3 sequence: CASSKGGGGGQPQHF. The CDR3 nucleotides read TGTGCCAGCAGCAAGGGGGGGGGTGGGGGTCAGCCCCAGCATTTT.

The J gene is TRBJ1-1, the V gene TRBV28; no clear D. Germline V lookup: CDR1 MDHEN, CDR2 SYDVKM. Trimming took 3 bases from V and 4 from J, leaving 15 bases between them. The CDR3 length is 15 residues. CDR3 DNA sequence: TGTGCCAGCAGTTTGAATGAGGGCCGGGGCACTGAAGCTTTCTTT. Encoded protein: CASSLNEGRGTEAFF.

This clone has just one count. J is TRBJ1-2 and V is TRBV4-1, with 10 positions matching TRBD1. J gave up 0 bases and V 2 bases, and 3 bases lay outside the gene matches. The germline gives CDR1 MGHRA, CDR2 YSYEKL. The CDR3 is 16 residues long. The CDR3 nucleotides are TGCGCCAGCAGCCAAAGGGACAGGGGAGCTAACTATGGCTACACCTTC. Residues: CASSQRDRGANYGYTF.

The chain carries TRBV7-9 and TRBJ2-3; D is undetermined. V shed 9 bases and J shed 4 bases, with 17 bases lying between them. The germline CDR1 and CDR2 sequences are SEHNR and FQNEAQ (reference sequence). The CDR3 has 14 amino acids. For the CDR3, the DNA is TGTGCCAGTTCAAGACTGATAAACTCAGATACGCAGTATTTT. This gives the protein CASSRLINSDTQYF.

This sequence joins TRBV5-6 and TRBJ1-5, with D possibly TRBD1 on 6 matching bases. V lost 4 bases and J lost 6, with 20 bases in between. The CDR3 runs 16 residues. CDR1 and CDR2 (germline): SGHDT, YYEEEE. The DNA for the CDR3 is TGTGCCAGCAGCAAAGAGGGGGTTTATCTTAGTCAGCCCCAGCATTTT. This sequence encodes CASSKEGVYLSQPQHF.